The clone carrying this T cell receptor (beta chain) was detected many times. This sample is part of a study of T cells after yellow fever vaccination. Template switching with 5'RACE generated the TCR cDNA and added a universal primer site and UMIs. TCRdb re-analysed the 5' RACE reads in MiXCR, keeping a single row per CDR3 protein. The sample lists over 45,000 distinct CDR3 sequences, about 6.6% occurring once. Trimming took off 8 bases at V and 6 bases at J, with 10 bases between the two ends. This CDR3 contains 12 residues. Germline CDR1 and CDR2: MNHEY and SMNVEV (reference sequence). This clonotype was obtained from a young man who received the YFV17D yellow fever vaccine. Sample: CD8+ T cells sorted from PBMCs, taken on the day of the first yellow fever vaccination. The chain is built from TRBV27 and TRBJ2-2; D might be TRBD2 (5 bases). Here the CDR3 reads CASVSDSGELFF. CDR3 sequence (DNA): TGTGCCAGCGTCTCGGACTCCGGGGAGCTGTTTTTT.